The 16 T cell receptor beta chains below were found in one sample sequenced in a study of regulatory T cells in long-lasting Graves disease listed by TCRdb under 2021. The protocol used for the library was multiplex PCR. TCRdb names Illumina HiSeq 4000 as the instrument used. TCR beta libraries were built with iRepertoire HTBI primers and Arm-PCR amplification of CDR3 regions. TCRdb reran the public reads through fastp at Q25 and MiXCR, keeping productive beta chains. Identical CDR3 proteins give one entry, which carries the most common genes and DNA. This sample has 350,000 to 500,000 distinct CDR3 sequences in its table, and roughly 15% of those were observed once. The ten biggest clones cover 17% of the sample. The sample's time point label, in plain terms: newly diagnosed GD, antithyroid drugs for less than 3 months. RNA was extracted from PBMCs in TRIzol for both TCR sequencing and RNA sequencing.

Separately, the same data were catalogued under a study of T cells in Graves' hyperthyroidism and ophthalmopathy.

This material consisted of peripheral blood mononuclear cells (PBMCs), taken at new diagnosis, from a patient treated with antithyroid drugs. The receptors come from a woman aged 50 to 60 with Graves disease. Donor details come from another sample of the same person, matched by shared clones.

The sample holds a few counts of this clonotype. The gene calls are TRBV5-1 and TRBJ2-3, with TRBD1 matching 7 bases. This CDR3 contains 16 residues. Looked up from germline, CDR1 is SGHRS and CDR2 is YFSETQ. V lost 4 bases to trimming and J lost 2 bases; unmatched junction nucleotides: 10. As DNA, the CDR3 is TGCGCCAGCAGCATCGGACAGGCCGCCGTCACAGATACGCAGTATTTT. This translates into CASSIGQAAVTDTQYF.

This clonotype was detected many times. This rearrangement joins TRBV29-1 to TRBJ2-7; 7 nucleotides line up with TRBD1. V lost 6 bases to trimming and J lost 5 bases; unmatched junction nucleotides: 7. CDR1 SQVTM and CDR2 ANQGSEA come from the germline V gene. The CDR3 runs to 12 residues. The CDR3 coding sequence is TGCAGCGTACGACAGGGTTGGAACGAGCAGTACTTC. Protein product: CSVRQGWNEQYF.

The CDR3 nucleotides read TGTGCCAGCTCACCGGGGACAGGGGGCGCCTCTGAAGCTTTCTTT. As protein: CASSPGTGGASEAFF. The rearrangement links TRBV18 to TRBJ1-1, with 12 bases matching TRBD1. CDR1 and CDR2 (germline): KGHSH, LQKENI. The V and J ends lost 3 bases and 6 bases, in that order; junction bases with no gene match: 5. The CDR3 is 15 residues long.

This clonotype appeared many times. The chain carries TRBV2 and TRBJ1-5, with TRBD1 matching over 11 bases. The CDR3 extends over 14 amino acids. Germline loops: CDR1 SNHLY, CDR2 FYNNEI. Losses at the gene ends were 8 bases for V and 4 bases for J; bases not matched to a gene: 4. For the CDR3, the DNA is TGTGCCAGCGGCGGGACAGGGGGTAATCAGCCCCAGCATTTT. It encodes CASGGTGGNQPQHF.

This clonotype was seen ten or more times. J is TRBJ1-1 and V is TRBV30; no definite D call. The V and J ends lost 2 bases and 3 bases respectively, with 19 bases between them. The CDR3 covers 16 residues. Germline V gene lookup returns CDR1 GTSNPN and CDR2 SVGIG (reference sequence). The CDR3 coding sequence is TGTGCCTGGAGTAGATGGTTCTCCCCGGACTACACTGAAGCTTTCTTT. The encoded protein is CAWSRWFSPDYTEAFF.

The sample holds many counts of this clonotype. V is TRBV20-1 and J is TRBJ1-6; the D gene is possibly TRBD1 (5 bases). Germline V gene data show CDR1 as DFQATT and CDR2 as SNEGSKA (reference sequence). V was shortened by 5 bases and J by 3 bases, with 11 bases between the two germline ends. This CDR3 contains 14 residues. CDR3 region: CSAPWGGYNSPLHF. In DNA form, the CDR3 reads TGCAGTGCTCCGTGGGGGGGCTATAATTCACCCCTCCACTTT.

As for this clonotype: A much larger clone lies a single base off, so this may be a read error. The rearrangement links TRBV6-5 to TRBJ2-2; 7 bases agree with TRBD1. Losses at the gene ends were 4 bases for V and 3 bases for J; bases not matched to a gene: 8. Germline V gene sequence: CDR1 MNHEY, CDR2 SVGAGI. The CDR3 loop spans 16 amino acids. CDR3 sequence reads: CASSSPGQTDTGELFF. In DNA form, the CDR3 reads TGTGCCAGCAGTTCGCCGGGACAGACGGACACCGGGGAGCTGTTTTTT.

There are a few counts of this clonotype. CDR3 sequence reads: CASSQDESGTYNEQFF. In nucleotides, the CDR3 is TGCGCCAGCAGCCAAGATGAAAGCGGAACCTACAATGAGCAGTTCTTC. The gene calls are TRBV4-1 and TRBJ2-1, with D possibly TRBD2 on 5 matching bases. This CDR3 is 16 amino acids long. Germline CDR1 is MGHRA and CDR2 is YSYEKL. Deletions cut 0 bases from V and 2 bases from J, with 11 bases between.

The chain is built from TRBV4-1 and TRBJ2-7; TRBD2 matches 7 bases. Germline V gene sequence: CDR1 MGHRA, CDR2 YSYEKL. V lost 3 bases and J lost 3; bases outside the gene matches: 8. The CDR3 spans 15 residues. The CDR3 is CASSQGTTISYEQYF. The CDR3 nucleotides are TGCGCCAGCAGCCAGGGGACTACCATAAGCTACGAGCAGTACTTC.

V is TRBV28 and J is TRBJ1-6; TRBD1 matches 9 bases. Looked up from germline, CDR1 is MDHEN and CDR2 is SYDVKM. Trimming cost V 6 bases and J 7 bases; bases outside gene matches: 4. This CDR3 has 14 amino acids. CDR3 sequence (DNA): TGTGCCAGCAGCGGACAGGGGTTCAATTCACCCCTCCACTTT. This translates into CASSGQGFNSPLHF.

Ten or more counts support this clonotype. The chain has TRBV18 and TRBJ2-3; TRBD2 might be the D (7 bases). The germline gives CDR1 KGHSH, CDR2 LQKENI. The CDR3 spans 16 residues. The V and J ends lost 0 bases and 5 bases respectively, with 15 bases between them. CDR3 nucleotides: TGTGCCAGCTCACCACCGGTACGGGGGGCCGGAGATACGCAGTATTTT. Protein product: CASSPPVRGAGDTQYF.

This clonotype was seen more than once but under ten times. This chain joins TRBV28 and TRBJ1-4; D ambiguous. The CDR3 has 15 residues. V lost 4 bases, J lost 8 bases, and 17 bases lay in between. The germline gives CDR1 MDHEN, CDR2 SYDVKM. CDR3 protein: CASSYSSGVTEKLFF. The CDR3 DNA reads as TGTGCCAGCAGTTACTCGAGTGGGGTGACGGAAAAACTGTTTTTT. The full variable domain, rest sourced from reference TRBV28 and TRBJ1-4, is DVKVTQSSRYLVKRTGEKVFLECVQDMDHENMFWYRQDPGLGLRLIYFSYDVKMKEKGDIPEGYSVSREKKERFSLILESASTNQTSMYLCASSYSSGVTEKLFFGSGTQLSVL.

There are many counts of this clonotype. This chain links TRBV28 with TRBJ2-7; 8 nucleotides agree with TRBD1. Germline lookup yields CDR1 MDHEN and CDR2 SYDVKM. V lost 2 bases to trimming and J lost 0 bases; unmatched junction nucleotides: 9. The CDR3 runs to 17 residues. CDR3 in DNA: TGTGCCAGCAGTTTAGCGGAGGGACAGGTGAGCTCCTACGAGCAGTACTTC. Protein product: CASSLAEGQVSSYEQYF.

Ten or more counts support this clonotype. The CDR3 protein is CASRRTGSSYEQYF. CDR3 nucleotides: TGTGCCAGCAGGAGGACGGGAAGCTCCTACGAGCAGTACTTC. The chain couples TRBV2 to TRBJ2-7, with D maybe TRBD2 (5 bases). The CDR3 runs 14 residues. The V gene lost 6 bases and the J gene lost 0 bases, with 12 bases spanning the gap. CDR1 and CDR2 from the germline V gene are SNHLY and FYNNEI.

There are many counts of this clonotype. The V call is TRBV12-3 or TRBV12-4, the J call TRBJ2-3; 11 bases agree with TRBD2. The V segment lost 4 bases and the J segment 1 base; nucleotides outside the gene matches: 7. The CDR3 extends over 17 amino acids. This CDR3 reads CASSYGTSGVGTDTQYF. CDR3 nucleotides: TGTGCCAGCAGTTATGGGACTAGCGGTGTTGGCACAGATACGCAGTATTTT.

Details on this clonotype: One base away lies a much larger clone, so this may be a sequencing read error. The CDR3 DNA reads as TGTGCCAGCAGCTTACCTCTCGACATCGGACTGCCCCTCTACGATCAGTACTTC. Translation gives CASSLPLDIGLPLYDQYF. The gene calls are TRBV7-8 and TRBJ2-4; the D gene is possibly TRBD2 (5 bases). V lost 2 bases and J 12 bases, leaving 29 bases between the germline ends. The length of the CDR3 is 18 residues. Germline CDR1 is SGHVS and CDR2 is FQNEAQ.